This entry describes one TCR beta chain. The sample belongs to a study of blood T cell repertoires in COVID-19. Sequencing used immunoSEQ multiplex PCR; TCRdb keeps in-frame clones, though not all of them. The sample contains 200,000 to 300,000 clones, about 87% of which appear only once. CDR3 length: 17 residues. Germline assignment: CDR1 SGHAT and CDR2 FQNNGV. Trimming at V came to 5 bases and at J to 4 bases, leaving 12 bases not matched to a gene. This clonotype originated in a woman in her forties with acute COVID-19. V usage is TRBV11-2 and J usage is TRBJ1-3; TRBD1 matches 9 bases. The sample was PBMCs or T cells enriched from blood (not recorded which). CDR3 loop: CASSTRWTGAGGNTIYF. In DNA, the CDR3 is TGTGCCAGCAGCACCCGATGGACAGGGGCGGGCGGAAACACCATATATTTT.